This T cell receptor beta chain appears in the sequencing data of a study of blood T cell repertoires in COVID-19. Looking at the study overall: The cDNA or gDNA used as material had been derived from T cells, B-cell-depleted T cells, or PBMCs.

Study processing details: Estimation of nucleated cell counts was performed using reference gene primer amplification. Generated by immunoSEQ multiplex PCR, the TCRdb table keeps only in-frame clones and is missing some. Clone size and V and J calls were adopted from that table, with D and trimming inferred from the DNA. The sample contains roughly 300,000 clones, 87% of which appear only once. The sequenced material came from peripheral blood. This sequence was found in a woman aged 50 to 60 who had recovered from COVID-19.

The CDR3 nucleotides are TGTGCCAGCAGTTTAGGGGGGGAGGCCGCTGAAGCTTTCTTT. Translated, it gives CASSLGGEAAEAFF. The chain employs TRBV28 and TRBJ1-1; a weak D match, TRBD1 (5 bases). Per the germline V gene, CDR1 is MDHEN and CDR2 is SYDVKM. The CDR3 sequence is 14 residues long. V was clipped by 2 bases and J by 6 bases, with 13 bases between them.